This T cell receptor beta chain was sequenced in a study of blood T cell repertoires in COVID-19. The wider study: Specimens from acute and convalescent COVID-19 originated in the United States, Italy and Spain. Sources were T cells, B-cell-depleted T cells, or PBMCs; the material itself was cDNA or gDNA.

Source study methods: Estimates of nucleated cell counts were drawn from the amplification of reference gene primers. The protocol was immunoSEQ multiplex PCR, while the TCRdb copy is restricted to in-frame clones and leaves out a portion. Clone size and the V and J calls come from that table; the DNA yielded D and trimming. The sample has about 300,000 clones; approximately 91% are singletons. V shed 3 bases and J shed 4 bases, with 9 bases lying between them. CDR3 length: 13 amino acids. The material sequenced was peripheral blood. The receptor was derived from a man aged 18 to 30 with active or convalescent COVID-19. The chain links TRBV12-3 or TRBV12-4 to TRBJ2-5; TRBD1 might be the D (5 bases). In DNA, the CDR3 is TGTGCCAGCAGTTTGGGGCCTCGAGAGACCCAGTACTTC. Protein product: CASSLGPRETQYF.